This T cell receptor beta chain is from a study of blood T cells in healthy people across ages. V lost 0 bases, J lost 0 bases, and 5 bases lay in between. Germline CDR1 SGHAT, CDR2 FQNNGV. The CDR3 sequence is 15 residues long. This clonotype was detected only a few times. The study recruited healthy Caucasian donors from Russia who were aged about 6 to 90. Then a second PCR, running roughly 7 to 11 cycles, was carried out with a sample-barcoded 5' primer and a J-beta primer mix. TCRdb redid the calling of the 5' RACE reads with MiXCR, one entry per CDR3 protein. The sample records some 900,000 distinct CDR3 sequences, 48% being singletons.

This sequence originates from a man in his thirties or forties in good health. The V call is TRBV11-2, the J call TRBJ1-4; no clear D. The sequenced material came from blood. CDR3 sequence: CASSLESTTNEKLFF. CDR3 coding DNA: TGTGCCAGCAGCTTAGAGAGCACAACTAATGAAAAACTGTTTTTT.